The rows below give T cell receptor beta chains drawn from one sample of a study of blood T cell repertoires in COVID-19. The repertoire was sequenced with immunoSEQ multiplex PCR; TCRdb's copy has only in-frame clones and lacks some. Altogether about 220,000 clones are present, less than 85% being singletons, with the ten largest covering 7.2%. The sequenced sample consisted of peripheral blood. Every receptor here comes from a woman in her seventies with acute or convalescent COVID-19. Both conserved end residues are part of each CDR3. Each record gives: CDR3 protein, CDR3 DNA, V gene, CDR3 length, clone size, D gene, J gene. D genes are given only for firm matches. Some rows mark clone size as missing; the rest say once, few, many or name a class of expanded clone.

CDR3 protein: CASSSRDRGYGYTF; CDR3 DNA: TGTGCCAGCAGCTCGCGGGACAGGGGCTATGGCTACACCTTC; V gene: TRBV5-4; CDR3 length: 14; clone size: .; D gene: TRBD1; J gene: TRBJ1-2
CDR3 protein: CASSLPGDTQYF; CDR3 DNA: TGTGCCAGCAGCTTACCCGGGGATACGCAGTATTTT; V gene: TRBV11-2; CDR3 length: 12; clone size: .; D gene: .; J gene: TRBJ2-3
CDR3 protein: CASSQVQAQEKLFF; CDR3 DNA: TGTGCCAGCAGCCAAGTACAGGCGCAGGAAAAACTGTTTTTT; V gene: TRBV3-1/TRBV3-2; CDR3 length: 14; clone size: few; D gene: .; J gene: TRBJ1-4
CDR3 protein: CASSLDGDMFNYGYTF; CDR3 DNA: TGCGCCAGCAGCTTGGACGGGGATATGTTTAACTATGGCTACACCTTC; V gene: TRBV5-1; CDR3 length: 16; clone size: .; D gene: .; J gene: TRBJ1-2
CDR3 protein: CSVDLLRLAGGSTDTQYF; CDR3 DNA: TGCAGCGTTGATCTCCTGAGGCTAGCGGGGGGGAGCACAGATACGCAGTATTTT; V gene: TRBV29-1; CDR3 length: 18; clone size: .; D gene: TRBD2; J gene: TRBJ2-3
CDR3 protein: CASSELVRGGTSKNIQYF; CDR3 DNA: TGTGCCAGCAGTGAATTGGTGCGGGGGGGAACGTCCAAAAACATTCAGTACTTC; V gene: TRBV6-1; CDR3 length: 18; clone size: .; D gene: TRBD2; J gene: TRBJ2-4
CDR3 protein: CAWSVNQGISGNTIYF; CDR3 DNA: TGTGCCTGGAGTGTAAATCAGGGGATCTCTGGAAACACCATATATTTT; V gene: TRBV30; CDR3 length: 16; clone size: .; D gene: .; J gene: TRBJ1-3
CDR3 protein: CASSLAGSMNTEAFF; CDR3 DNA: TGCGCCAGCAGCTTGGCGGGGAGCATGAACACTGAAGCTTTCTTT; V gene: TRBV5-1; CDR3 length: 15; clone size: .; D gene: .; J gene: TRBJ1-1
CDR3 protein: CASSEGSYEQYF; CDR3 DNA: TGTGCCAGCAGTGAGGGTTCCTACGAGCAGTACTTC; V gene: TRBV27; CDR3 length: 12; clone size: .; D gene: .; J gene: TRBJ2-7
CDR3 protein: CARSLFFPDRGLCSGANVLTF; CDR3 DNA: TGTGCCAGAAGCTTATTCTTCCCGGACAGGGGGCTTTGTTCTGGGGCCAACGTCCTGACTTTC; V gene: TRBV5-3; CDR3 length: 21; clone size: few; D gene: TRBD1; J gene: TRBJ2-6
CDR3 protein: CASNNPLNTEAFF; CDR3 DNA: TGTGCCAGCAATAATCCCCTGAACACTGAAGCTTTCTTT; V gene: TRBV5-8; CDR3 length: 13; clone size: .; D gene: .; J gene: TRBJ1-1
CDR3 protein: CAIAWDSSTDTQYF; CDR3 DNA: TGTGCCATCGCCTGGGACTCCAGCACAGATACGCAGTATTTT; V gene: TRBV10-3; CDR3 length: 14; clone size: .; D gene: .; J gene: TRBJ2-3
CDR3 protein: CAISGGGLAGGPYSYEQYF; CDR3 DNA: TGTGCCATCAGTGGAGGTGGACTAGCGGGGGGGCCTTACTCCTACGAGCAGTACTTC; V gene: TRBV10-3; CDR3 length: 19; clone size: .; D gene: TRBD2; J gene: TRBJ2-7
CDR3 protein: CAWSVISGNTIYF; CDR3 DNA: TGTGCCTGGAGTGTCATCTCTGGAAACACCATATATTTT; V gene: TRBV30; CDR3 length: 13; clone size: few; D gene: .; J gene: TRBJ1-3
CDR3 protein: CASSLQGDYGYTF; CDR3 DNA: TGCGCCAGCAGCTTACAGGGTGACTATGGCTACACCTTC; V gene: TRBV5-1; CDR3 length: 13; clone size: once; D gene: .; J gene: TRBJ1-2
CDR3 protein: CASSYTDTQYF; CDR3 DNA: TGTGCCAGCAGCTACACAGATACGCAGTATTTT; V gene: TRBV2; CDR3 length: 11; clone size: .; D gene: .; J gene: TRBJ2-3
CDR3 protein: CASRRTGVGGQETQYF; CDR3 DNA: TGTGCAAGTCGCCGAACAGGGGTCGGGGGCCAAGAGACCCAGTACTTC; V gene: TRBV12-2; CDR3 length: 16; clone size: .; D gene: .; J gene: TRBJ2-5
CDR3 protein: CASRQGAREETQYF; CDR3 DNA: TGCGCCAGCAGACAGGGGGCCAGGGAAGAGACCCAGTACTTC; V gene: TRBV5-1; CDR3 length: 14; clone size: .; D gene: TRBD1; J gene: TRBJ2-5
CDR3 protein: CASSLLRTGWGDSPLHF; CDR3 DNA: TGTGCCAGCAGTTTACTTCGGACAGGCTGGGGGGATTCACCCCTCCACTTT; V gene: TRBV27; CDR3 length: 17; clone size: .; D gene: TRBD1; J gene: TRBJ1-6
CDR3 protein: CASAGGAEETQYF; CDR3 DNA: TGTGCCAGCGCGGGGGGCGCCGAGGAGACCCAGTACTTC; V gene: TRBV3-1/TRBV3-2; CDR3 length: 13; clone size: .; D gene: TRBD2; J gene: TRBJ2-5
CDR3 protein: CAKDRDTRNQPQHF; CDR3 DNA: TGTGCCAAGGACCGGGACACTCGCAATCAGCCCCAGCATTTT; V gene: TRBV3-1/TRBV3-2; CDR3 length: 14; clone size: .; D gene: .; J gene: TRBJ1-5
CDR3 protein: CASSVGATSDYQPQHF; CDR3 DNA: TGTGCCAGCAGCGTAGGGGCGACATCCGATTATCAGCCCCAGCATTTT; V gene: TRBV9; CDR3 length: 16; clone size: .; D gene: .; J gene: TRBJ1-5
CDR3 protein: CASTRRQGGYGYTF; CDR3 DNA: TGTGCCAGCACCCGTCGACAGGGGGGGTATGGCTACACCTTC; V gene: TRBV2; CDR3 length: 14; clone size: few; D gene: TRBD1; J gene: TRBJ1-2
CDR3 protein: CAWKWAGSGMNTEAFF; CDR3 DNA: TGTGCCTGGAAGTGGGCAGGGTCAGGGATGAACACTGAAGCTTTCTTT; V gene: TRBV30; CDR3 length: 16; clone size: .; D gene: .; J gene: TRBJ1-1
CDR3 protein: CASAQSSVNTEAFF; CDR3 DNA: TGTGCCAGCGCCCAGTCCTCAGTTAACACTGAAGCTTTCTTT; V gene: TRBV18; CDR3 length: 14; clone size: once; D gene: .; J gene: TRBJ1-1
CDR3 protein: CASSSPGTGVGEQYF; CDR3 DNA: TGTGCCAGCAGTTCCCCCGGGACAGGGGTTGGCGAGCAGTACTTC; V gene: TRBV2; CDR3 length: 15; clone size: .; D gene: TRBD1; J gene: TRBJ2-7
CDR3 protein: CASSPGRGLETQYF; CDR3 DNA: TGCGCCAGCAGCCCCGGAAGGGGGCTAGAGACCCAGTACTTC; V gene: TRBV5-1; CDR3 length: 14; clone size: .; D gene: TRBD1; J gene: TRBJ2-5
CDR3 protein: CASSPRQGADSPLHF; CDR3 DNA: TGTGCCAGCTCCCCAAGGCAGGGGGCAGACTCACCCCTCCACTTT; V gene: TRBV18; CDR3 length: 15; clone size: .; D gene: TRBD1; J gene: TRBJ1-6
CDR3 protein: CATSRAGQPQHF; CDR3 DNA: TGTGCCACCAGCCGGGCAGGGCAGCCCCAGCATTTT; V gene: TRBV24-1; CDR3 length: 12; clone size: .; D gene: .; J gene: TRBJ1-5
CDR3 protein: CASSPVGQGGETQYF; CDR3 DNA: TGTGCCAGCAGCCCGGTCGGACAGGGGGGGGAGACCCAGTACTTC; V gene: TRBV6-2/TRBV6-3; CDR3 length: 15; clone size: .; D gene: TRBD1; J gene: TRBJ2-5
CDR3 protein: CASSPGATQYF; CDR3 DNA: TGTGCCAGCAGCCCTGGGGCGACCCAGTACTTC; V gene: TRBV11-2; CDR3 length: 11; clone size: .; D gene: .; J gene: TRBJ2-5
CDR3 protein: CASGALNSNQPQHF; CDR3 DNA: TGTGCCAGCGGGGCACTCAATAGCAATCAGCCCCAGCATTTT; V gene: TRBV2; CDR3 length: 14; clone size: .; D gene: .; J gene: TRBJ1-5
CDR3 protein: CASSYFYGYTF; CDR3 DNA: TGTGCCAGTAGTTACTTCTATGGCTACACCTTC; V gene: TRBV19; CDR3 length: 11; clone size: few; D gene: .; J gene: TRBJ1-2
CDR3 protein: CASSFGSDSTGQVNTF; CDR3 DNA: TGTGCCAGCAGTTTCGGCTCTGACTCGACAGGGCAGGTGAACACCTTC; V gene: TRBV6-5; CDR3 length: 16; clone size: .; D gene: TRBD1; J gene: TRBJ1-2
CDR3 protein: CASSGGSYNEQFF; CDR3 DNA: TGTGCCTCAAGCGGGGGGTCCTACAATGAGCAGTTCTTC; V gene: TRBV30; CDR3 length: 13; clone size: .; D gene: TRBD2; J gene: TRBJ2-1
CDR3 protein: CASSLAMAAGVTDTQYF; CDR3 DNA: TGTGCCAGCAGCCTCGCTATGGCAGCGGGGGTCACAGATACGCAGTATTTT; V gene: TRBV3-1/TRBV3-2; CDR3 length: 17; clone size: .; D gene: TRBD2; J gene: TRBJ2-3
CDR3 protein: CASSNPKGGPLYEQFF; CDR3 DNA: TGTGCCAGCTCCAACCCTAAAGGGGGCCCCCTCTATGAGCAGTTCTTC; V gene: TRBV7-9; CDR3 length: 16; clone size: .; D gene: TRBD1; J gene: TRBJ2-1
CDR3 protein: CASSLVTGDYNEQFF; CDR3 DNA: TGCGCCAGCAGCTTGGTTACAGGGGACTACAATGAGCAGTTCTTC; V gene: TRBV5-1; CDR3 length: 15; clone size: .; D gene: TRBD1; J gene: TRBJ2-1
CDR3 protein: CATSREPGAPYEQYF; CDR3 DNA: TGTGCCACCAGCAGAGAGCCAGGGGCCCCCTACGAGCAGTACTTC; V gene: TRBV15; CDR3 length: 15; clone size: .; D gene: .; J gene: TRBJ2-7
CDR3 protein: CASSEPQRSGTEAFF; CDR3 DNA: TGTGCCAGCAGTGAACCCCAGCGCTCCGGCACTGAAGCTTTCTTT; V gene: TRBV6-1; CDR3 length: 15; clone size: few; D gene: .; J gene: TRBJ1-1
CDR3 protein: CASSFLTGDGANVLTF; CDR3 DNA: TGTGCCAGCAGCTTTCTGACAGGGGACGGGGCCAACGTCCTGACTTTC; V gene: TRBV13; CDR3 length: 16; clone size: .; D gene: TRBD1; J gene: TRBJ2-6
CDR3 protein: CASRGGSSYEQYF; CDR3 DNA: TGTGCCTCCCGGGGCGGGAGCTCCTACGAGCAGTACTTC; V gene: TRBV11-2; CDR3 length: 13; clone size: once; D gene: TRBD2; J gene: TRBJ2-7
CDR3 protein: CASSHWGGEEGEQYF; CDR3 DNA: TGTGCCAGCAGCCACTGGGGCGGGGAGGAGGGCGAGCAGTACTTC; V gene: TRBV3-1/TRBV3-2; CDR3 length: 15; clone size: .; D gene: .; J gene: TRBJ2-7
CDR3 protein: CASRATQGVDTGELFF; CDR3 DNA: TGTGCCAGTAGGGCTACACAGGGGGTTGACACCGGGGAGCTGTTTTTT; V gene: TRBV19; CDR3 length: 16; clone size: .; D gene: TRBD1; J gene: TRBJ2-2
CDR3 protein: CASSVGVGGSGETQYF; CDR3 DNA: TGTGCCAGCAGCGTAGGCGTAGGGGGTTCGGGAGAGACCCAGTACTTC; V gene: TRBV9; CDR3 length: 16; clone size: .; D gene: .; J gene: TRBJ2-5
CDR3 protein: CAWSFSGGQPQHF; CDR3 DNA: TGTGCCTGGAGTTTCAGCGGGGGTCAGCCCCAGCATTTT; V gene: TRBV30; CDR3 length: 13; clone size: .; D gene: .; J gene: TRBJ1-5
CDR3 protein: CASSLVGQGKSPLHF; CDR3 DNA: TGTGCCAGCAGCTTGGTGGGACAGGGGAAGTCACCCCTCCACTTT; V gene: TRBV5-6; CDR3 length: 15; clone size: .; D gene: TRBD1; J gene: TRBJ1-6
CDR3 protein: CSVGFTGGNIQYF; CDR3 DNA: TGCAGCGTTGGATTCACAGGCGGCAACATTCAGTACTTC; V gene: TRBV29-1; CDR3 length: 13; clone size: .; D gene: .; J gene: TRBJ2-4
CDR3 protein: CASSSGSGGLQETQYF; CDR3 DNA: TGTGCCAGCAGCTCAGGTAGCGGGGGGCTTCAAGAGACCCAGTACTTC; V gene: TRBV7-2; CDR3 length: 16; clone size: .; D gene: TRBD2; J gene: TRBJ2-5
CDR3 protein: CASSLDPGQGRYTF; CDR3 DNA: TGTGCCAGCAGTTTAGATCCGGGACAGGGACGCTACACCTTC; V gene: TRBV6-5; CDR3 length: 14; clone size: few; D gene: TRBD1; J gene: TRBJ1-2
CDR3 protein: CASSLIPGGPGELFF; CDR3 DNA: TGTGCCAGCAGCTTAATCCCCGGGGGACCCGGGGAGCTGTTTTTT; V gene: TRBV11-2; CDR3 length: 15; clone size: .; D gene: .; J gene: TRBJ2-2
CDR3 protein: CASSLALQGNYGYTF; CDR3 DNA: TGTGCCAGCAGCTTGGCCCTACAGGGGAACTATGGCTACACCTTC; V gene: TRBV5-5; CDR3 length: 15; clone size: .; D gene: TRBD1; J gene: TRBJ1-2
CDR3 protein: CASSLRAREAYNSPLHF; CDR3 DNA: TGTGCCAGTAGTCTTCGGGCACGGGAAGCCTATAATTCACCCCTCCACTTT; V gene: TRBV19; CDR3 length: 17; clone size: few; D gene: .; J gene: TRBJ1-6
CDR3 protein: CASSGYGTSGVTDTQYF; CDR3 DNA: TGTGCCAGCAGTGGCTACGGGACTAGCGGGGTCACAGATACGCAGTATTTT; V gene: TRBV6-1; CDR3 length: 17; clone size: .; D gene: TRBD2; J gene: TRBJ2-3
CDR3 protein: CAWSPGLRSTDTQYF; CDR3 DNA: TGTGCCTGGAGTCCGGGACTCCGCAGCACAGATACGCAGTATTTT; V gene: TRBV30; CDR3 length: 15; clone size: .; D gene: .; J gene: TRBJ2-3
CDR3 protein: CASSRNRGSEDTQYF; CDR3 DNA: TGTGCCAGCTCGCGTAACAGGGGGAGCGAAGATACGCAGTATTTT; V gene: TRBV18; CDR3 length: 15; clone size: .; D gene: TRBD1; J gene: TRBJ2-3
CDR3 protein: CASSPGGNSGANVLTF; CDR3 DNA: TGTGCCAGCAGCCCGGGGGGGAACTCTGGGGCCAACGTCCTGACTTTC; V gene: TRBV7-2; CDR3 length: 16; clone size: once; D gene: TRBD2; J gene: TRBJ2-6
CDR3 protein: CASSEPGGAYNEQFF; CDR3 DNA: TGTGCCAGCAGTGAACCCGGGGGGGCCTACAATGAGCAGTTCTTC; V gene: TRBV25-1; CDR3 length: 15; clone size: .; D gene: TRBD2; J gene: TRBJ2-1
CDR3 protein: CASSPGGTRALYNEQFF; CDR3 DNA: TGTGCCAGCAGCCCGGGGGGTACCCGCGCGCTATACAATGAGCAGTTCTTC; V gene: TRBV3-1/TRBV3-2; CDR3 length: 17; clone size: .; D gene: TRBD2; J gene: TRBJ2-1
CDR3 protein: CSASNGGGSYNEQFF; CDR3 DNA: TGCAGTGCTAGTAATGGCGGGGGGTCCTACAATGAGCAGTTCTTC; V gene: TRBV20-1; CDR3 length: 15; clone size: .; D gene: TRBD2; J gene: TRBJ2-1